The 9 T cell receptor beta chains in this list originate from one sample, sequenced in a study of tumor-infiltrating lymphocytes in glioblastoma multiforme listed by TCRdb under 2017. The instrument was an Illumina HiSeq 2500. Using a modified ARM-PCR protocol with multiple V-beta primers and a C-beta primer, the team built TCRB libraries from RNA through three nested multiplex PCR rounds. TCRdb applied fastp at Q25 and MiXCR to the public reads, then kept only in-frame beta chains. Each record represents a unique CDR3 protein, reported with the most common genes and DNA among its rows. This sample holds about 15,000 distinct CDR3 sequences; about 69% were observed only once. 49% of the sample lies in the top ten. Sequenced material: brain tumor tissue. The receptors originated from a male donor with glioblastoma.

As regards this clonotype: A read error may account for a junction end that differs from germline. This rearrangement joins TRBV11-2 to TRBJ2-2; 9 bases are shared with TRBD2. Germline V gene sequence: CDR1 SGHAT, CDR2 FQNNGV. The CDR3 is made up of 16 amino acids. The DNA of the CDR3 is TGTGCCAACAGCTTCCAGCGGGGGGCGGGAGCCGGGGAGCTGTATTTT. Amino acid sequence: CANSFQRGAGAGELYF.

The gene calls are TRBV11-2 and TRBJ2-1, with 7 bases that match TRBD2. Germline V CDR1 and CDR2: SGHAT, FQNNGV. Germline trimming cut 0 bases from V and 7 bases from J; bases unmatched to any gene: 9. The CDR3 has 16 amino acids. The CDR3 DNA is TGTGCCAGCAGCTTAGATTCGGGGGGACTTTCAAATGAGCAGTTCTTC. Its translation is CASSLDSGGLSNEQFF.

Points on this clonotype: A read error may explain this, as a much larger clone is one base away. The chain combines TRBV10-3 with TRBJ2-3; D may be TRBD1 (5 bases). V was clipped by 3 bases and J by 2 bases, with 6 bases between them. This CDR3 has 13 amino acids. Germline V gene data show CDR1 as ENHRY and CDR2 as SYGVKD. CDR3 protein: CAISEQDTDTQYF. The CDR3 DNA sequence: TGTGCCATCAGTGAACAGGACACAGATACGCAGTATTTT.

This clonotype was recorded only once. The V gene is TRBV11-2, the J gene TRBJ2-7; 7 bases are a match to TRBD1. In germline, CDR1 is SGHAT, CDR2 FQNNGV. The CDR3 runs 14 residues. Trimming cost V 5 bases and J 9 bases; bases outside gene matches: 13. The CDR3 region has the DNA TGTGCCAGCAGCCAAGTGGGACAGCCGAGAGGGCAGTACTTC. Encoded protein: CASSQVGQPRGQYF. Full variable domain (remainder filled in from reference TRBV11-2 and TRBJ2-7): EAGVAQSPRYKIIEKRQSVAFWCNPISGHATLYWYQQILGQGPKLLIQFQNNGVVDDSQLPKDRFSAERLKGVDSTLKIQPAKLEDSAVYLCASSQVGQPRGQYFGPGTRLTVT.

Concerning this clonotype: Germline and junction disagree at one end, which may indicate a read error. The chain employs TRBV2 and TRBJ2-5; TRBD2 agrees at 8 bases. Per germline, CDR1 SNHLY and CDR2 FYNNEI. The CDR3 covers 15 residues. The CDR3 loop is CTSIKGPSGSDTQYF. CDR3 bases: TGTACCAGCATCAAGGGTCCAAGCGGGAGCGATACCCAGTACTTC.

The CDR3 region has the DNA TGTGCCAGCAGTTTGGGACTGCCTTGGCCTCCTCCTGAAGCTTTCTTT. Its translation: CASSLGLPWPPPEAFF. This rearrangement joins TRBV27 to TRBJ1-1; possible D gene TRBD1, 5 bases. Germline V gene data show CDR1 as MNHEY and CDR2 as SMNVEV (reference sequence). The CDR3 has 16 amino acids. Trimming stripped 3 bases from V and 6 bases from J, with 20 bases between.

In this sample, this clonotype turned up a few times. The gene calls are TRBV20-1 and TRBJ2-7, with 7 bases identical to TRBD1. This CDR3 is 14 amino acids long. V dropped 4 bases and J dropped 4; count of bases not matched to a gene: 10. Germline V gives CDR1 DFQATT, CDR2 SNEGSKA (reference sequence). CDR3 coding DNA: TGCAGTGCTATCCAGACAGGGAACAAGTACGAGCAGTACTTC. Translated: CSAIQTGNKYEQYF.

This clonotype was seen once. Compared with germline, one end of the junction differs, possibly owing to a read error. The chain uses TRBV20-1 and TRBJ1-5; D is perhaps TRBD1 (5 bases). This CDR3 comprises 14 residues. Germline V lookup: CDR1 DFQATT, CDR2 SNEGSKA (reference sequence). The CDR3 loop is CSARAPGVDQSEYF. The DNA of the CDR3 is TGCAGTGCTAGGGCACCGGGGGTCGATCAGTCCGAGTATTTT.

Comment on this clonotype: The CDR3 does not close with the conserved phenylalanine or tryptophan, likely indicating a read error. CDR3 sequence: CSVEGGLAAGGQFL. CDR3 sequence (DNA): TGCAGCGTTGAAGGGGGACTAGCGGCCGGTGGGCAGTTCCTC. The genes are TRBV29-1 and TRBJ2-1; 11 bases fit TRBD2. The CDR3 has 14 residues. Germline V lookup: CDR1 SQVTM, CDR2 ANQGSEA. V lost 1 base to trimming and J lost 12 bases; unmatched junction nucleotides: 8.